This T cell receptor (beta chain) was profiled in a study of cytomegalovirus exposure and HLA in healthy donors (dated by TCRdb to the late 2010s). As for the study more broadly: In an earlier analysis of about 560 of the donors, approximately 300 Gb of sequence data and just under 120 million unique TCR beta sequences from 180 million or so T cells were reported. An early release covering over 500 HLA-typed donors comprised 250 to 350 gigabases of sequencing data and approximately 85 million unique TCR sequences. The genetic ancestry cluster associated with self-reported Caucasian donors included 81% of the approximately 410 genotyped donors. The study aimed to test whether cataloging public T cell receptors could reveal signatures of past pathogen exposure. The study profiled the T cell repertoires of hundreds of subjects by immunosequencing and related them to cytomegalovirus serostatus. A separate validation cohort of roughly 120 different subjects was used in addition to the roughly 640-subject first cohort. To predict cytomegalovirus infection status, the study brought together high-throughput TCR immunosequencing, statistical association of individual TCRs with disease status, and machine learning. To study patterns of TCR occurrence, a later analysis re-analyzed previously published TCR beta repertoires from 550 to 800 donors and added high-resolution HLA genotyping. In the later analysis, no new phenotypic data were used to find candidate immune exposures; instead, reliance was placed on TCR beta sequences and their occurrence across donors. To decide whether each TCR beta V gene segment behaved as functional or pseudogenic, an earlier analysis of nearly 600 of the donors relied on high-throughput TCR beta sequencing. Donor age, sex, ethnicity and CMV serostatus were compiled alongside the repertoire data. A later genetic analysis took genome-wide SNP genotypes for about three fifths of the 666 donors and used that subset as a discovery cohort. Every repertoire in the discovery cohort had been generated on one and the same sequencing platform. Class I and class II HLA loci were covered by the typing at four-digit resolution. Typing coverage varied by locus: roughly 620-640 donors for A, B, C, DRB1 and DQB1; under 550 for DQA1; about 570 for DPA1; 400 to 480 for DPB1. About five DR-DQ haplotypes were treated as single units for association and clustering because of strong linkage in the cohort. On average, around 200,000 unique TCR beta nucleotide sequences were sequenced per donor among roughly 430 genotyped donors of the cohort, with approximately 18% of those sequences being non-productive. The paper's findings and limits, for the study overall: At a false discovery rate of 0.05, a later analysis linked approximately 18,000 TCR beta sequences to specific HLA alleles. In a later analysis, several top co-occurrence clusters were reported to appear linked to parvovirus B19, influenza, CMV and Epstein-Barr virus. Compared with the roughly 700-donor mean, donors in an Asian-associated ancestry cluster had fewer N-insertions in productive TCRs, according to a later genetic analysis. Most CMV-associated TCR beta chains appeared to be HLA-restricted in a later analysis, and the HLA associations seemed to be driven largely by CMV exposure. Some IMGT-functional V segments, including TRBV6-2 and TRBV6-3, could not be distinguished by the 87-base-pair reads and were therefore excluded. HLA typing was unavailable for some donors at each locus, so association tests used only the typed subset. In a later analysis, the rate of TCR association differed among HLA loci, with DRB1 alleles having the most associated TCRs and HLA-C alleles having the fewest. A total of roughly 160 TCR beta chains were listed by the study as associated with cytomegalovirus. A cluster of highly shared sequence variants was judged likely to be a technical artifact of the sequencing pipeline. Linkage disequilibrium might explain the correlated functional status among segregating V segments, but an unknown experimental factor could not be excluded. A further reported finding was that TCR beta sequences accurately predicted the HLA-A and HLA-B alleles for most subjects in the first cohort. Most TCR sequences were observed very rarely across donors, whereas some public TCRs were present in many individuals. The authors suggested that the approach could potentially be generalized to other disease states and immunological phenotypes. In a later analysis, HLA-associated TCR beta chains showed more clonal expansion and lower generation probabilities than non-associated chains that were equally common. In an earlier analysis of fewer than 750 of the donors, most TCR beta V segments were observed in productive rearrangements about 87% or about 30% of the time, broadly matching IMGT annotations. For the cohort, immune exposure information was limited to CMV serostatus. The classifier was reported to diagnose cytomegalovirus status with high specificity and sensitivity in both the original and validation cohorts. Because counts were too low, about 17 rarely observed V segments, including chromosome 9 orphons, were excluded from the earlier analysis of 587 of the donors. Three of the identified cytomegalovirus-associated TCR beta chains were confirmed in vitro to be specific for cytomegalovirus antigens. When HLA alleles, especially DR and DQ, strongly co-occurred, attributing TCR associations to individual alleles was difficult. Roughly uniform sequencing depth across donors was assumed in presence/absence analyses, although this assumption may not hold. A later genetic analysis associated a missense DCLRE1C variant with V-gene and J-gene trimming of TCR beta chains, and an independent cohort replicated the association. Only TCR beta chains were sequenced in this cohort, and the absence of alpha or paired-chain data limited detectable features.

Libraries were constructed by the immunoSEQ multiplex PCR assay. The multiplex PCR relied on a mix of 60 forward primers for TCR Vbeta segments and 13 reverse primers for TCR Jbeta segments. The CDR3 region of rearranged TCR beta genes was amplified from genomic DNA by a multiplex PCR assay. The Illumina HiSeq System was used to sequence the amplified TCR beta libraries as 87-base-pair reads. The source study handled its data this way. Across the 670 or so repertoires, a later analysis counted some 80 million unique TCR beta chains, around 11 million of which were shared by at least two donors. To remove PCR and sequencing errors, raw reads were error-corrected and collapsed into unique sequences using a nearest-neighbor algorithm that merged closely related sequences. V, D and J gene segments were assigned by aligning CDR3 sequences to IMGT reference sequences. For a sequence to be retained, at least a six-nucleotide match to both a V gene segment and a J gene segment was required. A rearrangement was called productive if the CDR3 had no stop codons and remained in frame with V and J, and every other rearrangement was called non-productive. Following IMGT convention, CDR3 was defined as the stretch from the second conserved V-encoded cysteine up to the conserved J-encoded phenylalanine. The earlier analysis of about 640 of the donors excluded any sequence lacking an unambiguous match to a single V gene segment. In an earlier analysis of several hundred of the donors, V segments were called functional above 56.7% productive rearrangements and were called segregating when the between-donor standard deviation exceeded 5%. A statistical classification framework was developed to diagnose cytomegalovirus status using the catalog of TCR beta chain sequences. A later analysis assigned V and J genes by comparing TCR nucleotide sequences with IMGT/GENE-DB human TR gene sequences. A later analysis assigned CDR3 sequences and most-parsimonious VDJ recombination scenarios with the TCRdist pipeline. In a later analysis, each TCR beta chain was defined by its CDR3 amino acid sequence together with its V-gene family, and reads lacking a unique V-gene family were excluded. A later analysis removed 592 highly shared, low-generation-probability nucleotide sequences to deal with suspected cross-contamination and a sequencing artifact. For each public chain, a later analysis derived a clonal expansion index from normalized ranks of inferred template counts within each repertoire. In a later analysis, generation probabilities were computed with a VDJ recombination model fitted to out-of-frame rearrangements, and the resulting probabilities were checked against IGoR. A later analysis scored TCR-TCR, TCR-HLA and TCR-CMV co-occurrence with hypergeometric tests, applying a repertoire-size bias correction to TCR pairs. In a later analysis, false discovery rates were estimated by permuting HLA or CMV assignments 20 times. In a later analysis, co-occurring TCRs were grouped using DBSCAN, with TCRdist sequence similarity added in when clustering inside HLA-allele-positive subsets. Repertoires with fewer than 30,000 or more than 120,000 public chains, plus five repertoires with anomalous nucleotide sharing, were excluded from co-occurrence clustering. In TCRdb, the immuneACCESS table is reduced to in-frame sequences with V and J assigned. These tables do not hold every clone; where another copy was compared, an unresolved V gene accounts for under half, and the others remain unexplained. V, J and clone size were drawn from that table, and D and trimming were deduced from the DNA. The sample data list about 99,000 clones, and over 70% of these were observed just once. The ten largest clonotypes hold less than 5% of the sample.

The CDR3 sequence holds 14 residues, the cysteine and phenylalanine included. Only the CDR3 region is kept as DNA, spanning 42 bases read in frame from base 1. For this chain, trimming is 4 bases at the V end and 5 bases at the J end, and the number of junction bases without a gene match is 7. CDR1 and CDR2, per the germline V gene, are SGHDN and FVKESK. The cohort comprised some 730 healthy bone marrow donors. At the time of sampling, every cohort member was nominally healthy, though immune exposures that went unrecorded were likely present. The donor tested CMV seropositive, placing the donor among the roughly 300 seropositive members of the cohort. Every donor gave a peripheral blood sample, and the peripheral blood mononuclear cells from that sample were used for TCR beta sequencing. The Qiagen DNeasy Blood Extraction Kit was used to extract genomic DNA from the blood cell samples. Notes on this clone: Its antigen specificity is not known. No much larger clone is present one base from it, and per-base qualities are unavailable.

The sequenced sample was PBMCs. The sequence links TRBV14 to TRBJ2-5; 7 bases in the middle match TRBD2. The sequence derives from a man over 45 in good health and CMV-seropositive. CDR3 loop: CASSPGGFLETQYF. Read as DNA, the sequence is TGTGCCAGCAGCCCCGGGGGGTTTCTCGAGACCCAGTACTTC.